The 31 T cell receptor beta chains presented below share a single source sample, sequenced in a study of blood T cell repertoires in COVID-19. Assay used: immunoSEQ multiplex PCR; TCRdb lists only in-frame clones, some missing. The data contain 150,000 to 200,000 clones, approximately 80% of them singletons. Sample: PBMCs or T cells enriched from blood (not recorded which). The receptors shown here come from a woman aged 55-70 years who had recovered from COVID-19.

The chain uses TRBV5-5 and TRBJ2-2, with D maybe TRBD1 (5 bases). CDR3 length: 13 amino acids. Trimming removed 6 bases from V and 7 bases from J, with 13 bases in between. Germline V gene lookup returns CDR1 SGHKS and CDR2 YYEKEE (reference sequence). CDR3: CASKPQGGGELFF. The CDR3, as DNA: TGTGCCAGCAAACCCCAGGGCGGCGGGGAGCTGTTTTTT.

The chain recombines TRBV7-3 with TRBJ2-2; 7 positions agree with TRBD1. Trimming took 4 bases from V and 4 from J; bases not matched to a gene: 3. Germline CDR1 reads SGHTA; CDR2 reads FQGTGA. The CDR3 is 14 residues long. CDR3 sequence reads: CASSSGQSTGELFF. As DNA, the CDR3 is TGTGCCAGCAGCTCGGGACAGAGCACCGGGGAGCTGTTTTTT.

The chain is built from TRBV7-2 and TRBJ1-3; TRBD1 matches 10 bases. This CDR3 contains 16 residues. Germline V CDR1 and CDR2: SGHTA, FQGNSA. J lost 5 bases, V lost 5 bases, and 9 bases had no gene match. The CDR3 loop reads CASSPGDRGTRNTIYF. The CDR3 DNA sequence: TGTGCCAGCAGCCCCGGGGACAGGGGAACTCGAAACACCATATATTTT.

The V call is TRBV14, the J call TRBJ1-3; D may be TRBD1 (5 bases). The germline CDR1 and CDR2 sequences are SGHDN and FVKESK. This CDR3 is 16 amino acids long. Trimming left V 2 bases short and J 0 bases short, with 11 bases between. The CDR3 DNA follows: TGTGCCAGCAGCCAATACAGGACCCACTCTGGAAACACCATATATTTT. As protein: CASSQYRTHSGNTIYF.

V gene TRBV2 combines with J gene TRBJ1-5; maybe TRBD1 (5 bases). Germline CDR1 and CDR2: SNHLY and FYNNEI. The CDR3 is made up of 15 amino acids. The germline V and J ends were trimmed by 3 bases and 1 base, with 10 bases remaining between them. The CDR3 DNA reads TGTGCCAGCAGTGACCTGGGGGGGAGCAATCAGCCCCAGCATTTT. It is translated as CASSDLGGSNQPQHF.

V gene TRBV11-3 combines with J gene TRBJ1-1; TRBD1 might be the D (6 bases). Trimming cost V 1 base and J 3 bases, with 12 bases left between them. CDR3 length: 15 residues. Germline loops: CDR1 SGHNT, CDR2 YENEEA. The CDR3 nucleotides read TGTGCCAGCAGCTTAGGTGGAGGGGGGGACACTGAAGCTTTCTTT. Translating gives CASSLGGGGDTEAFF.

This clone was seen once. The chain is built from TRBV7-9 and TRBJ2-5; the match to TRBD2 covers 8 bases. The junction had 13 bases not matched to a gene; V was cut back by 2 bases and J by 5 bases. The germline V gene has CDR1 SEHNR and CDR2 FQNEAQ (reference sequence). The CDR3 is 17 amino acids. As DNA, the CDR3 is TGTGCCAGCAGCTTAAGGTTTCGCGGGGGGCAGGAGGAGACCCAGTACTTC. This translates into CASSLRFRGGQEETQYF.

This clone has just one count. The chain links TRBV5-1 to TRBJ2-7; the D is unclear. Germline assignment: CDR1 SGHRS and CDR2 YFSETQ. This CDR3 is built from 14 residues. The ends were cut back, 0 bases at V and 1 base at J, with 8 bases in the middle. The CDR3 protein is CASSLESISYEQYF. CDR3 DNA sequence: TGCGCCAGCAGCTTGGAAAGCATTTCCTACGAGCAGTACTTC.

The rearrangement uses TRBV9 and TRBJ2-3; D is possibly TRBD1 (6 bases). Germline CDR1 and CDR2: SGDLS and YYNGEE. This CDR3 spans 15 amino acids. V lost 10 bases and J lost 6, with 24 bases in between. CDR3 nucleotides: TGTGCCGGGCACCCCCCGGGACAACAGGTGGATACGCAGTATTTT. It yields the protein CAGHPPGQQVDTQYF.

This clone was detected only a few times. The chain is built from TRBV28 and TRBJ1-5; no reliable D call. Trimming stripped 7 bases from V and 0 bases from J, with 4 bases between. The CDR3 consists of 12 residues. Looked up from germline, CDR1 is MDHEN and CDR2 is SYDVKM. CDR3 sequence (DNA): TGTGCCAGCACTATTAGCAATCAGCCCCAGCATTTT. Its protein product is CASTISNQPQHF.

DNA for the CDR3: TGTGCCAGCTCACCACAGCGGCTAGCCAAAAACATTCAGTACTTC. This codes for CASSPQRLAKNIQYF. The chain couples TRBV18 to TRBJ2-4; the D gene is possibly TRBD2 (5 bases). Trimming cost V 1 base and J 0 bases, with 7 bases left between them. The CDR3 totals 15 residues. Germline V CDR1 and CDR2: KGHSH, LQKENI.

The chain uses TRBV18 and TRBJ1-6, with TRBD1 identical over 7 bases. The CDR3 runs 15 residues. Germline lookup yields CDR1 KGHSH and CDR2 LQKENI. V dropped 5 bases and J dropped 5; count of bases not matched to a gene: 6. The CDR3 bases are TGTGCCAGCTCAGCGGGACAGCCCGATAATTCACCCCTCCACTTT. It codes for CASSAGQPDNSPLHF.

This clone was recorded only once. The chain is built from TRBV19 and TRBJ1-1, with D possibly TRBD1 on 6 matching bases. CDR1 is LNHDA and CDR2 is SQIVND in the germline V gene (reference sequence). Trimming shortened V by 3 bases and J by 5 bases, and 13 bases separated the two germline ends. This CDR3 has 14 residues. Here the CDR3 DNA reads TGTGCCAGTAGTATTCTACAGGGATTTACTGAAGCTTTCTTT. It translates to CASSILQGFTEAFF.

This clone showed up just a few times. The chain has TRBV6-5 and TRBJ1-1; 7 nucleotides agree with TRBD1. Unmatched junction bases numbered 5, after V lost 6 bases and J lost 4 bases. CDR1 is MNHEY and CDR2 is SVGAGI in the germline V gene. The CDR3 extends over 13 amino acids. CDR3: CASRLTGVTEAFF. The CDR3 bases are TGTGCCAGCAGATTAACAGGGGTCACTGAAGCTTTCTTT.

A few counts support this clone. The chain couples TRBV10-3 to TRBJ2-1; TRBD1 might be the D (5 bases). The CDR3 extends over 12 amino acids. CDR1 is ENHRY and CDR2 is SYGVKD in the germline V gene. V was pared by 7 bases and J by 3 bases, with 7 bases between. Written as DNA, the CDR3 is TGTGCCATCAAGGGGATCTACAATGAGCAGTTCTTC. Protein sequence: CAIKGIYNEQFF.

This chain connects TRBV5-6 to TRBJ1-2; D is perhaps TRBD1 (6 bases). Germline V gene lookup returns CDR1 SGHDT and CDR2 YYEEEE. The CDR3 is 14 residues long. V was clipped by 1 base and J by 1 base, with 8 bases between them. In DNA, the CDR3 is TGTGCCAGCAGCTTGCAGGGGCTTAACTATGGCTACACCTTC. Its protein product is CASSLQGLNYGYTF.

Here the CDR3 reads CASSPFGTEGEQFF. In DNA, the CDR3 is TGTGCCAGCTCACCGTTTGGGACAGAGGGTGAGCAGTTCTTC. J is TRBJ2-1 and V is TRBV18, with TRBD1 identical over 7 bases. The V gene end was trimmed by 3 bases and the J gene end by 9 bases; junction bases not matched to a gene: 8. Germline CDR1 is KGHSH and CDR2 is LQKENI. The CDR3 sequence is 14 residues long. The entire variable domain, with the rest obtained from reference TRBV18 and TRBJ2-1, is as follows: NAGVMQNPRHLVRRRGQEARLRCSPMKGHSHVYWYRQLPEEGLKFMVYLQKENIIDESGMPKERFSAEFPKEGPSILRIQQVVRGDSAAYFCASSPFGTEGEQFFGPGTRLTVL.

The chain carries TRBV28 and TRBJ1-2; TRBD1 is a possible D gene (5 bases). Per the germline V gene, CDR1 is MDHEN and CDR2 is SYDVKM. Between the trimmed V and J ends, which lost 7 bases and 0 bases, there was a span of 9 bases. CDR3 length: 13 residues. The CDR3 DNA reads TGTGCCAGCAAATCGGGGGCTAACTATGGCTACACCTTC. Protein: CASKSGANYGYTF.

The rearrangement links TRBV15 to TRBJ1-4; D gene unclear. Trimming cost V 1 base and J 8 bases, with 8 bases left between them. Germline V gene sequence: CDR1 LNHNV, CDR2 YYDKDF (reference sequence). CDR3 size: 13 residues. The CDR3 coding sequence is TGTGCCACCAGCAGAGCAGACGGGGAAAAACTGTTTTTT. Translating it yields CATSRADGEKLFF.

This clone came up once. This CDR3 is CASSGGLAGGENIQYF. CDR3 coding DNA: TGTGCCAGCAGTGGGGGACTAGCAGGAGGGGAGAACATTCAGTACTTC. The V and J genes are TRBV2 and TRBJ2-4; 9 nucleotides align to TRBD2. CDR3 size: 16 residues. The V gene's germline CDR1 is SNHLY and CDR2 FYNNEI. With 4 bases clipped from V and 7 bases from J, the junction kept 11 bases outside the gene matches.

The chain joins TRBV28 to TRBJ2-1; 7 bases map to TRBD1. Unmatched junction bases numbered 2, after V lost 8 bases and J lost 4 bases. The CDR3 length is 12 residues. Germline CDR1 is MDHEN and CDR2 is SYDVKM. CDR3 coding DNA: TGTGCCAGCGGGACAGCTTACAATGAGCAGTTCTTC. Amino acid sequence: CASGTAYNEQFF.

The chain is built from TRBV5-1 and TRBJ2-3; 10 positions match TRBD2. Germline V gene lookup returns CDR1 SGHRS and CDR2 YFSETQ. This CDR3 has 17 residues. Germline trimming cut 0 bases from V and 5 bases from J; bases unmatched to any gene: 9. CDR3 nucleotides: TGCGCCAGCAGCTTGGGGGCTAGCGGGGGCCGGGGAGATACGCAGTATTTT. It yields the protein CASSLGASGGRGDTQYF.

V gene TRBV25-1 combines with J gene TRBJ2-7, with 10 bases matching TRBD1. CDR1 and CDR2 from the germline V gene are MGHDK and SYGVNS. V lost 8 bases and J lost 5; bases outside the gene matches: 9. The CDR3 loop spans 14 amino acids. As DNA, the CDR3 is TGTGCCAGCCTCTGCCCGACAGGGGGCCACGAGCAGTACTTC. This codes for CASLCPTGGHEQYF.

This sequence joins TRBV28 and TRBJ2-2; perhaps TRBD2 as D (6 bases). Trimming removed 0 bases from V and 5 bases from J, with 10 bases in between. CDR1 is MDHEN, CDR2 SYDVKM, per germline. The CDR3 loop spans 15 amino acids. This CDR3 is CASSLWAGRTGELFF. The CDR3, as DNA: TGTGCCAGCAGTTTATGGGCAGGGAGGACCGGGGAGCTGTTTTTT. Full variable domain (rest looked up from reference TRBV28 and TRBJ2-2): DVKVTQSSRYLVKRTGEKVFLECVQDMDHENMFWYRQDPGLGLRLIYFSYDVKMKEKGDIPEGYSVSREKKERFSLILESASTNQTSMYLCASSLWAGRTGELFFGEGSRLTVL.

V gene TRBV5-1 combines with J gene TRBJ1-2, with 10 bases lining up with TRBD1. Germline-derived CDR1 and CDR2 are SGHRS and YFSETQ. This CDR3 has 15 residues. The junction had 8 bases not matched to a gene; V was cut back by 1 base and J by 8 bases. In DNA, the CDR3 is TGCGCCAGCAGCTTGTCTGCGGGACAGGGGAGCGGCTACACCTTC. Protein product: CASSLSAGQGSGYTF.

This chain joins TRBV6-1 and TRBJ1-1; D gene unclear. The CDR3 has 16 amino acids. Looked up from germline, CDR1 is MNHNS and CDR2 is SASEGT. The V and J ends lost 0 bases and 0 bases respectively, with 11 bases between them. In DNA, the CDR3 is TGTGCCAGCAGTGAAGCGCTTTGGCTTTTGAACACTGAAGCTTTCTTT. Encoded protein: CASSEALWLLNTEAFF.

The chain links TRBV29-1 to TRBJ2-6; TRBD2 matches at 7 bases. The CDR3 extends over 15 amino acids. Per germline, CDR1 SQVTM and CDR2 ANQGSEA. V lost 7 bases to trimming and J lost 0 bases; unmatched junction nucleotides: 6. The DNA of the CDR3 is TGCAGCGCCCTGGGGGGGAACTCTGGGGCCAACGTCCTGACTTTC. Its translation is CSALGGNSGANVLTF.

V and J are TRBV29-1 and TRBJ1-2, with D hard to call. Germline lookup yields CDR1 SQVTM and CDR2 ANQGSEA. V was clipped by 4 bases and J by 4 bases, with 7 bases between them. This CDR3 region has 11 residues. This CDR3 reads CSVAAIYGYTF. CDR3 nucleotide sequence: TGCAGCGTTGCAGCGATCTATGGCTACACCTTC. Drawing the rest from reference TRBV29-1 and TRBJ1-2, the complete variable domain is SAVISQKPSRDICQRGTSLTIQCQVDSQVTMMFWYRQQPGQSLTLIATANQGSEATYESGFVIDKFPISRPNLTFSTLTVSNMSPEDSSIYLCSVAAIYGYTFGSGTRLTVV.

The chain couples TRBV19 to TRBJ1-2, with 9 nucleotides matching TRBD1. The germline gives CDR1 LNHDA, CDR2 SQIVND (reference sequence). The CDR3 is 15 amino acids. Losses at the gene ends were 4 bases for V and 3 bases for J; bases not matched to a gene: 6. The CDR3 protein is CASSTTGGDDYGYTF. The DNA for the CDR3 is TGTGCCAGTAGTACCACAGGGGGCGACGACTATGGCTACACCTTC.

This rearrangement joins TRBV5-8 to TRBJ2-6, with 9 bases matching TRBD2. V gave up 4 bases and J gave up 4 bases; unmatched junction bases: 6. CDR3 length: 16 amino acids. Germline values: CDR1 SGHTS, CDR2 YDEGEE. This chain's CDR3 is CASSPLAGVGANVLTF. In nucleotides, the CDR3 is TGTGCCAGCAGCCCGTTAGCGGGGGTGGGGGCCAACGTCCTGACTTTC. The full variable domain, completed using reference TRBV5-8 and TRBJ2-6, is EAGVTQSPTHLIKTRGQQATLRCSPISGHTSVYWYQQALGLGLQFLLWYDEGEERNRGNFPPRFSGRQFPNYSSELNVNALELEDSALYLCASSPLAGVGANVLTFGAGSRLTVL.

The V gene is TRBV2, the J gene TRBJ2-7; D may be TRBD1 (6 bases). V was trimmed by 4 bases and J by 4 bases, leaving 11 bases between them. The CDR3 has 13 residues. Germline V gene sequence: CDR1 SNHLY, CDR2 FYNNEI. CDR3 loop: CASSGTERYEQYF. DNA for the CDR3: TGTGCCAGCAGTGGGACAGAAAGATACGAGCAGTACTTC.